The clone carrying this T cell receptor beta chain was seen a handful of times. Its antigen is not identified. The data belong to a study of human T cells and chemical hapten exposure. V dropped 3 bases and J dropped 6; count of bases not matched to a gene: 2. The CDR3 sequence is 14 residues long. The germline V gene has CDR1 MGHRA and CDR2 YSYEKL. Time point here: patch test 1, 2 weeks after DPC sensitization. The treatment was: therapeutic diphenylcyclopropenone sensitization with weekly scalp DPC. Before extraction, the whole blood was not fractionated, and total RNA was taken from it. Study results and limitations: Significantly more large CDR3 similarity clusters arose among expanded TCRs than among controls.

Library preparation tagged each individual cDNA molecule with a unique molecular identifier. Via MiXCR, TCRdb re-called the RACE reads, giving one row per CDR3 protein. The data contain some 380,000 distinct CDR3 sequences, more than 4.5% of them singletons. The gene calls are TRBV4-1 and TRBJ2-1; 10 bases line up with TRBD2. The clonotype was recovered from a woman between 50 and 59 years old with alopecia areata. Some clones in this sample may be carry-over from other donors' samples. The sample here was whole blood, taken in connection with sensitization to the hapten diphenylcyclopropenone (DPC). CDR3: CASSHPSGGNEQFF. In DNA form, the CDR3 reads TGCGCCAGCAGCCACCCTAGCGGGGGCAATGAGCAGTTCTTC.